This TCR beta chain was sequenced for a study of OX40 agonist ivuxolimab in advanced cancers. Across the whole study: Every 2 weeks, ivuxolimab was infused into the patients intravenously at between 0.01 and 10 mg/kg.

Regarding this clone: The antigen remains unidentified.

This CDR3 spans 15 amino acids. The germline V gene has CDR1 SGHAT and CDR2 FQNNGV. V shed 1 base and J shed 0 bases, with 4 bases lying between them. Overall study findings and caveats: Certain nonresponders additionally had low normalized T-cell clonal expansion. Average numbers of expanded clones were greater in CD8+ T cells than in CD4+. Which antigen the expanded peripheral T cells recognized is unknown.

Clones were read by immunoSEQ multiplex PCR, and TCRdb kept only the in-frame ones, dropping some. The sample shows over 60,000 clones, over 75% of them seen only once. The TCR sequence derives from an adult with an advanced solid tumor such as melanoma, head and neck, liver or kidney cancer. V and J are TRBV11-2 and TRBJ1-6; D call uncertain. Sequences were derived from CD4+ or CD8+ T cells sorted from blood, sampled in a trial of the OX40 agonist ivuxolimab. In DNA form, the CDR3 reads TGTGCCAGCAGCTTAGTGCCCTCCTATAATTCACCCCTCCACTTT. Protein: CASSLVPSYNSPLHF.